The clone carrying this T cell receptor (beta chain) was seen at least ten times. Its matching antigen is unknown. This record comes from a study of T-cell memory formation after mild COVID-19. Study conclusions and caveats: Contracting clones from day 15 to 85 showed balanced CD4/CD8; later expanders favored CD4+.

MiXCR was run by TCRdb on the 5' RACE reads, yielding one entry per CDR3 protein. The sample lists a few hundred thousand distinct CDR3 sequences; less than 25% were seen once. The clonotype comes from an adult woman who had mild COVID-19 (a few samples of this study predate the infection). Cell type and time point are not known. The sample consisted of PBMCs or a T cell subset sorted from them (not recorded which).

In DNA, the CDR3 is TGTGCCAGCAGTGTCGGACAGGGGGACTACGAGCAGTACTTC. The encoded protein is CASSVGQGDYEQYF. V usage is TRBV6-1 and J usage is TRBJ2-7; 10 bases are shared with TRBD1. Germline V gene lookup returns CDR1 MNHNS and CDR2 SASEGT. The CDR3 is made up of 14 amino acids. V shed 4 bases, J shed 3 bases, and the junction held 3 bases outside the gene matches.